This TCR beta chain stems from a study of T cells after yellow fever vaccination. Study details: Researchers used SMART-Seq v4 Ultra Low Input to prepare fractions that had low cell numbers.

This clonotype was counted ten times or more. The antigen remains unidentified. General observations from the study: Post-booster repertoires contained most primary-vaccination clones again (96% CD4, roughly 90% CD8).

5'RACE template switching added a universal primer site and UMIs to TCR cDNA. MiXCR, applied by TCRdb to the 5' RACE reads, yields one record per CDR3 protein. The repertoire holds roughly 330,000 distinct CDR3 sequences, with around 3.9% as singletons. The CDR3 length is 15 residues. V lost 2 bases and J lost 5, with 15 bases in between. The germline V gene encodes CDR1 SGHVS and CDR2 FQNEAQ. The TCR originated in a man aged 18 to 29 who received the YFV17D yellow fever vaccine. Source: PBMCs, taken 5 days after the yellow fever booster vaccination. The gene calls are TRBV7-8 and TRBJ2-5, with a tentative D call TRBD2 (7 bases). The CDR3 protein is CASSLRLGGGETQYF. CDR3 sequence (DNA): TGTGCCAGCAGCTTAAGGCTAGGGGGAGGGGAGACCCAGTACTTC. Supplemented by reference TRBV7-8 and TRBJ2-5, the full variable domain reads GAGVSQSPRYKVAKRGQDVALRCDPISGHVSLFWYQQALGQGPEFLTYFQNEAQLDKSGLPSDRFFAERPEGSVSTLKIQRTQQEDSAVYLCASSLRLGGGETQYFGPGTRLLVL.